This T cell receptor (beta chain) was sequenced in a study of T cells after yellow fever vaccination. The CDR3 covers 14 residues. V lost 3 bases to trimming and J lost 5 bases, with 13 bases between them. CDR1 and CDR2 (germline): MNHEY, SVGAGI. TCRdb passed the 5' RACE reads through MiXCR, listing each CDR3 protein once. The sample includes about 120,000 distinct CDR3 sequences, approximately 9% of them seen just once. The sequence was collected from a man aged 18-30 years who received the YFV17D yellow fever vaccine. The chain joins TRBV6-5 to TRBJ2-5; the D gene is possibly TRBD2 (5 bases). The sequencing used CD8+ T cells sorted from PBMCs, collected on the day of the yellow fever booster vaccination. CDR3 sequence reads: CASSYGRGGETQYF. The CDR3 nucleotides are TGTGCCAGCAGTTATGGACGGGGTGGGGAGACCCAGTACTTC.